One and the same sample provided the 2 T cell receptor beta chains below, sequenced in a study of OX40 agonist ivuxolimab in advanced cancers. The assay was immunoSEQ multiplex PCR, and TCRdb's table has in-frame clones only and misses some. Among approximately 75,000 clones listed, under 95% were seen once. The sequenced sample was CD4+ or CD8+ T cells sorted from blood, obtained in a trial of the OX40 agonist ivuxolimab. These receptors all stem from an adult with an advanced solid tumor such as melanoma, head and neck, liver or kidney cancer.

This clone has only a few counts. The genes are TRBV19 and TRBJ2-5; TRBD2 aligns across 15 bases. Germline-derived CDR1 and CDR2 are LNHDA and SQIVND (reference sequence). V was clipped by 5 bases and J by 1 base; unmatched bases: 8. CDR3 size: 18 residues. The CDR3 loop is CASSPWGLAGGFQETQYF. Here the CDR3 DNA reads TGTGCCAGTAGTCCGTGGGGACTAGCGGGGGGATTCCAAGAGACCCAGTACTTC.

J is TRBJ2-7 and V is TRBV30; tentative D call: TRBD1 (6 bases). This CDR3 has 13 residues. The germline V gene encodes CDR1 GTSNPN and CDR2 SVGIG (reference sequence). V lost 1 base to trimming and J lost 7 bases, with 14 bases between them. The CDR3 bases are TGTGCCTGGAGTGAAGGGGGTCTGGGAGAGCAGTACTTC. This encodes CAWSEGGLGEQYF.